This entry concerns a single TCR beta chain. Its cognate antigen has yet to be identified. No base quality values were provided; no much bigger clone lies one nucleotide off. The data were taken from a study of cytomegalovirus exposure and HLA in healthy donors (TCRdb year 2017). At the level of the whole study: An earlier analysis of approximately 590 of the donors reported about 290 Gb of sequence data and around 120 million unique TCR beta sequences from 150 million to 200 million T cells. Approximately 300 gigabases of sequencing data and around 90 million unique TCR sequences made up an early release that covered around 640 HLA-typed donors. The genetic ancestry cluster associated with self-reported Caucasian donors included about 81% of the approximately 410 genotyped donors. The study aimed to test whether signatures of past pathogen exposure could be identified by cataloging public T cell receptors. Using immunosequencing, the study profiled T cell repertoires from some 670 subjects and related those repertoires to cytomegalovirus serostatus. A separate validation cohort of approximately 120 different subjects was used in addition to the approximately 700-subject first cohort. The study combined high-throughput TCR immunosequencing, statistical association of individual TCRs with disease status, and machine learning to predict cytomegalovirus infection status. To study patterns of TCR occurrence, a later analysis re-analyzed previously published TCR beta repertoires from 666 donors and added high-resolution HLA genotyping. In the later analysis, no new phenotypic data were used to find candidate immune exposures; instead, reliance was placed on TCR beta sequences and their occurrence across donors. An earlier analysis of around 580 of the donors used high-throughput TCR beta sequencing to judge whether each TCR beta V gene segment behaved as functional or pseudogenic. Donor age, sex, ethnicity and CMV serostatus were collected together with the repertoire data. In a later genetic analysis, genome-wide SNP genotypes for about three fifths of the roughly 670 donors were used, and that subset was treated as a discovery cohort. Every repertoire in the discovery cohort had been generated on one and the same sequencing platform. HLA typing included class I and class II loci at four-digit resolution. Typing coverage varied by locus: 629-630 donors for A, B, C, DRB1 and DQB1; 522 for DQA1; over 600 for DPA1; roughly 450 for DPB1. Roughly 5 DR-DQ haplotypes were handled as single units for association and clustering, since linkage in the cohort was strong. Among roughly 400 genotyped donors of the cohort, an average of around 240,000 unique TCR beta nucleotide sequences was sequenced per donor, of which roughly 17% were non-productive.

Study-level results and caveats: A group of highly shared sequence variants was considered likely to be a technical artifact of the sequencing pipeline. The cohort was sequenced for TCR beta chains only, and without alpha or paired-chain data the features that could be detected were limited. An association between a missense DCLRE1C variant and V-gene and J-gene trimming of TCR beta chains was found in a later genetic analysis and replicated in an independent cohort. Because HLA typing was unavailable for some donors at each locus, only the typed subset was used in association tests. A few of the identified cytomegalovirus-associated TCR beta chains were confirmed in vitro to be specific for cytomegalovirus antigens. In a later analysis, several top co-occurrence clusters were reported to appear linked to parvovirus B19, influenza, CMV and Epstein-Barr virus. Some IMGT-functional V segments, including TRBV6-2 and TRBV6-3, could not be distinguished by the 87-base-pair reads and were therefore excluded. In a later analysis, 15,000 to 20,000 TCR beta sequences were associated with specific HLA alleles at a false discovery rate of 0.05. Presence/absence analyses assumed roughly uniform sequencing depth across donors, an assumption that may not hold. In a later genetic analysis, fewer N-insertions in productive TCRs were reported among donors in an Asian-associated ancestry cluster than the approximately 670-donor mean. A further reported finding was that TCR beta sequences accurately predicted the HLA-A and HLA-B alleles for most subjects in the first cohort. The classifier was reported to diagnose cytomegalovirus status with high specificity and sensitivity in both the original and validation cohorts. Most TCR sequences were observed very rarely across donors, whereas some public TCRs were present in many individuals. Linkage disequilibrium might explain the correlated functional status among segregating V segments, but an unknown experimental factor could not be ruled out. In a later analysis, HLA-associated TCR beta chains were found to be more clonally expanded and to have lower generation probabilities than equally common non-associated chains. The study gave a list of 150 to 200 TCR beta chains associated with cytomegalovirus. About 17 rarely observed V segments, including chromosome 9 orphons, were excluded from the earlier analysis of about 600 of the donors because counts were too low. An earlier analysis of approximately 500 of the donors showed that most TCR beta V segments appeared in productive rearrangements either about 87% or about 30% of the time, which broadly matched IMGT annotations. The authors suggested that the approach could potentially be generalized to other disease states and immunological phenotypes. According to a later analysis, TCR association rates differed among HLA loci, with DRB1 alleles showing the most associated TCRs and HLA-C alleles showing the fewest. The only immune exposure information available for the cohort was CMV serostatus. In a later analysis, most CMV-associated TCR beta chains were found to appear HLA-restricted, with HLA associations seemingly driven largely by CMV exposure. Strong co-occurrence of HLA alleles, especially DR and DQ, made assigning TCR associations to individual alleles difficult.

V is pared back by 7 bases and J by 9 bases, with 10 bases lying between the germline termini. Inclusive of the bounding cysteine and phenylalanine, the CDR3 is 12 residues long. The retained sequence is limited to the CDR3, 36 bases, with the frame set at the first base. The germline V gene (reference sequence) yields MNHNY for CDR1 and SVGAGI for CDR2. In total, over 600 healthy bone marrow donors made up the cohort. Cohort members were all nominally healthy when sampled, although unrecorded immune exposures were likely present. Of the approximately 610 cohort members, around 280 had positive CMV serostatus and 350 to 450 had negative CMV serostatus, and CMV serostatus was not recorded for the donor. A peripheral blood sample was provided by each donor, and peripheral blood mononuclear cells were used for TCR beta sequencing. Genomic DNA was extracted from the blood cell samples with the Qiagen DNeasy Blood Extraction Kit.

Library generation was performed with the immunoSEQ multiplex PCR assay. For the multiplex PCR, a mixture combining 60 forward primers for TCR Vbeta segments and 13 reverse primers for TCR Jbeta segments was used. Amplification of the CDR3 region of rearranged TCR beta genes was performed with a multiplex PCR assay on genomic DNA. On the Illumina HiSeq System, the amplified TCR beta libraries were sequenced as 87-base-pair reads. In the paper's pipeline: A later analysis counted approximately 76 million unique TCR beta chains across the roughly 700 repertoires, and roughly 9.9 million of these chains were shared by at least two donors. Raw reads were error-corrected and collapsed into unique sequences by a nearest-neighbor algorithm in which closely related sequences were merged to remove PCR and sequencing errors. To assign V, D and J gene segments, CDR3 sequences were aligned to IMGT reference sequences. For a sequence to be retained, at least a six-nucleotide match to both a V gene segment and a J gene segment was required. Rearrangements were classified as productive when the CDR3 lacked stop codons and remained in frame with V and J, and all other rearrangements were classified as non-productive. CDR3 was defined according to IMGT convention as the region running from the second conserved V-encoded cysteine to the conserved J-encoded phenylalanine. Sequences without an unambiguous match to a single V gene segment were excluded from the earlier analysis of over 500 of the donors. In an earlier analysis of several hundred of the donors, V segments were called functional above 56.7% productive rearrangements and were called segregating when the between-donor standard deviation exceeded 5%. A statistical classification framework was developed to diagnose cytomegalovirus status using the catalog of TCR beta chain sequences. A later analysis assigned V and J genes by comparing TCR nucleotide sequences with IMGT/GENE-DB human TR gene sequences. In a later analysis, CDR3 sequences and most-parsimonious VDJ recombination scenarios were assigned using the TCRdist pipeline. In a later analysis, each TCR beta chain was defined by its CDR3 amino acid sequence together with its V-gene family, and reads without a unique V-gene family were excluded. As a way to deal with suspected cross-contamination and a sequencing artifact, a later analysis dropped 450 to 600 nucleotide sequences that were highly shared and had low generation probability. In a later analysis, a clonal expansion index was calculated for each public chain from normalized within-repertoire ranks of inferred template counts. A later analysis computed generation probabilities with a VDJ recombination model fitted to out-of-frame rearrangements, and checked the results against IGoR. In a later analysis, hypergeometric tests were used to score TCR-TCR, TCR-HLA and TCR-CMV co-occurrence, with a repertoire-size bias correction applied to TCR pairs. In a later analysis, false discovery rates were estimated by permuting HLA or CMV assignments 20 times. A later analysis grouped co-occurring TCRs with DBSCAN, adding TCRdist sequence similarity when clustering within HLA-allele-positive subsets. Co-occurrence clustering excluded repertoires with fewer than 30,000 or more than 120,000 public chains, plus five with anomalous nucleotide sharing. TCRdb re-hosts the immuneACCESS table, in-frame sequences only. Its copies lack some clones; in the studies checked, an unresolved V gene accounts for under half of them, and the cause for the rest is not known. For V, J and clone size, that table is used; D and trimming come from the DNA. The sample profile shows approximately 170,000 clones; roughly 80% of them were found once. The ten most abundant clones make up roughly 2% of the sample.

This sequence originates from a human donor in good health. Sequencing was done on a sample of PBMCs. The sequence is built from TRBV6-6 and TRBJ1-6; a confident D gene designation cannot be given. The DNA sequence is TGTGCCAGCACAATGAGTGCTTCACCCCTCCACTTT. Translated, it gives CASTMSASPLHF.